The source of this T cell receptor (beta chain) is a study of response to subunit inactivated influenza vaccine. TCRdb passed the RT-PCR reads through MiXCR, listing each CDR3 protein once. The table includes 490,000 or so distinct CDR3 sequences, about 7.6% detected once. Trimming removed 2 bases at V and 2 bases at J, with 6 bases between. Germline loops: CDR1 ENHRY, CDR2 SYGVKD. CDR3 length: 13 residues. Sequenced here: PBMCs from blood, sampled about 23 months after vaccination. The sequence was collected from a man between 50 and 75 years old who received an inactivated influenza vaccine. The chain joins TRBV10-3 to TRBJ2-5; D remains unclear. The CDR3 spells CAISEGPQETQYF. For the CDR3, the DNA is TGTGCCATCAGTGAGGGACCGCAAGAGACCCAGTACTTC.